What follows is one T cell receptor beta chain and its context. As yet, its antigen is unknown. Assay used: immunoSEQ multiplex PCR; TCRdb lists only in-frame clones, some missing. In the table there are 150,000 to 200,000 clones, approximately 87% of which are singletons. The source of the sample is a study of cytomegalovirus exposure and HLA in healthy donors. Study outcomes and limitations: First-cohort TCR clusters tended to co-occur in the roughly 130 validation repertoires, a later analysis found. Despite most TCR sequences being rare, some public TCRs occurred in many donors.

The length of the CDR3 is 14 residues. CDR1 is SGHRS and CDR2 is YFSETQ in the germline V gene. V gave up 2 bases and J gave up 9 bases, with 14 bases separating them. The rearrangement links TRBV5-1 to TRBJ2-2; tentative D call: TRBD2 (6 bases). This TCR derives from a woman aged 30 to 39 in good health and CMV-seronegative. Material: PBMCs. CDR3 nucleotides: TGCGCCAGCAGCTTTCCCGGGACTGGCCGGGAGCTGTTTTTT. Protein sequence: CASSFPGTGRELFF.